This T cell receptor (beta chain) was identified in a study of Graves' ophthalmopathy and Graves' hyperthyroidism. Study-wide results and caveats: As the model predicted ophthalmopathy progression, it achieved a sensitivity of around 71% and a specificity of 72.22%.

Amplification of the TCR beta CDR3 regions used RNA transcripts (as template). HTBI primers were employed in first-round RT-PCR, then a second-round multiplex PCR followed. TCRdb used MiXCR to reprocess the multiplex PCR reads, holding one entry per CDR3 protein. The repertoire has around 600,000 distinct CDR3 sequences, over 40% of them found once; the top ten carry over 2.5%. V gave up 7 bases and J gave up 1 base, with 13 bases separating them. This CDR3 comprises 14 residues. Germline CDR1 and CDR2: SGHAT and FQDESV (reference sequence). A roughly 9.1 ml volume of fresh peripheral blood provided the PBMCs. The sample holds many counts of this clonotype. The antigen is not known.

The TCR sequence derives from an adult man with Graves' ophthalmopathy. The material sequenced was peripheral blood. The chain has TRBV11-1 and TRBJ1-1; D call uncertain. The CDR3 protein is CASTRTEGNTEAFF. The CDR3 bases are TGTGCCAGCACACGAACGGAGGGGAACACTGAAGCTTTCTTT.